This passage covers 25 T cell receptor beta chains from one sample sequenced in a study of blood T cells in healthy people across ages. The second PCR ran about 6 to 12 cycles with a sample-barcoded 5' primer and J-beta primers. MiXCR, applied by TCRdb to the 5' RACE reads, yields one record per CDR3 protein. The sample has fewer than 1 million distinct CDR3 sequences; about 42% are singletons. Sequencing was performed on blood. Receptors originate from a man aged 55 to 70 in good health.

The V and J genes are TRBV7-9 and TRBJ1-1; 8 positions match TRBD1. CDR1 is SEHNR and CDR2 is FQNEAQ in the germline V gene (reference sequence). The CDR3 contains 16 residues. V gave up 0 bases and J gave up 6 bases; unmatched junction bases: 9. CDR3 bases: TGTGCCAGCAGCTTAGCGCTAGGACAGGGAGCGGCTGAAGCTTTCTTT. This gives the protein CASSLALGQGAAEAFF.

On this clonotype itself: One base away lies a much larger clone, so this may be a sequencing read error. This sequence joins TRBV5-1 and TRBJ2-7; a weak D match, TRBD1 (6 bases). Per the germline V gene, CDR1 is SGHRS and CDR2 is YFSETQ. The CDR3 length is 15 residues. The CDR3 region has the DNA TGCGCCAGCAGCTTGGCCACAGGGAGCTCCCACGAGCAGTACTTC. Its protein product is CASSLATGSSHEQYF.

There are a few counts of this clonotype. The rearrangement links TRBV3-1 to TRBJ2-5; D unresolved. Trimming cost V 0 bases and J 7 bases, with 6 bases left between them. Germline V CDR1 and CDR2: LGHDT, YNNKEL (reference sequence). CDR3 size: 12 residues. CDR3 nucleotide sequence: TGTGCCAGCAGCCAAGAATTAGGGACCCAGTACTTC. Protein sequence: CASSQELGTQYF.

This clonotype has just a few counts. The rearrangement joins TRBV20-1 to TRBJ2-3; D possibly corresponds to TRBD2 (5 bases). Germline V gene data show CDR1 as DFQATT and CDR2 as SNEGSKA (reference sequence). This CDR3 has 14 residues. Trimming took 5 bases from V and 2 from J, leaving 14 bases between them. The CDR3 reads CSAGVAGYTDTQYF. For the CDR3, the DNA is TGCAGTGCTGGAGTGGCGGGCTACACAGATACGCAGTATTTT.

This clonotype was seen a few times. The V and J genes are TRBV7-2 and TRBJ2-5; 9 nucleotides match TRBD1. Trimming removed 4 bases from V and 5 bases from J; junction bases left unmatched: 8. The CDR3 is 15 residues long. Germline values: CDR1 SGHTA, CDR2 FQGNSA. Here the CDR3 reads CASSSDRGRWETQYF. Written as DNA, the CDR3 is TGTGCCAGCAGCTCGGACAGGGGCCGGTGGGAGACCCAGTACTTC.

The gene calls are TRBV5-5 and TRBJ1-5; 9 bases map to TRBD1. The V gene end was trimmed by 2 bases and the J gene end by 2 bases; junction bases not matched to a gene: 2. CDR1 is SGHKS and CDR2 is YYEKEE in the germline V gene (reference sequence). This CDR3 has 15 amino acids. CDR3 residues: CASSFDRGGNQPQHF. CDR3 in DNA: TGTGCCAGCAGCTTCGACAGGGGGGGCAATCAGCCCCAGCATTTT.

This clonotype has only a few counts. The chain uses TRBV6-6 and TRBJ1-6, with 9 bases matching TRBD1. The germline gives CDR1 MNHNY, CDR2 SVGAGI (reference sequence). Trimming cost V 6 bases and J 5 bases; bases outside gene matches: 8. The CDR3 has 16 amino acids. CDR3 DNA: TGTGCCAGCAGGAGCGGACAGGGGATAGATAATTCACCCCTCCACTTT. Translating gives CASRSGQGIDNSPLHF.

The chain is built from TRBV11-1 and TRBJ2-6; D is unresolved. Germline loops: CDR1 SGHAT, CDR2 FQDESV (reference sequence). This CDR3 comprises 13 residues. Trimming cost V 7 bases and J 2 bases, with 6 bases left between them. CDR3 nucleotides: TGTGCCAGCAAGGTTCCTGGGGCCAACGTCCTGACTTTC. Protein product: CASKVPGANVLTF.

This clonotype came up a few times. One end of the junction is discordant with germline, which a read error may explain. This chain connects TRBV7-2 to TRBJ1-2; maybe TRBD1 (6 bases). Germline V CDR1 and CDR2: SGHTA, FQGNSA. This CDR3 has 15 amino acids. As DNA, the CDR3 is TGTGCCAGCAGCTTCGATGGGACACAAGTCTATGGCTACACTTTC. Its translation is CASSFDGTQVYGYTF. Full variable domain (missing parts from reference TRBV7-2 and TRBJ1-2): GAGVSQSPSNKVTEKGKDVELRCDPISGHTALYWYRQSLGQGLEFLIYFQGNSAPDKSGLPSDRFSAERTGGSVSTLTIQRTQQEDSAVYLCASSFDGTQVYGYTFGSGTRLTVV.

The chain links TRBV7-2 to TRBJ1-2; 9 nucleotides agree with TRBD1. V dropped 11 bases and J dropped 4; count of bases not matched to a gene: 8. Germline lookup yields CDR1 SGHTA and CDR2 FQGNSA. CDR3 length equals 13 residues. This CDR3 reads CAGGQGQGYGYTF. CDR3 coding DNA: TGTGCCGGCGGCCAGGGACAGGGCTATGGCTACACCTTC.

The chain is built from TRBV20-1 and TRBJ1-2; TRBD1 might be the D (5 bases). The CDR3 covers 15 residues. Germline V gives CDR1 DFQATT, CDR2 SNEGSKA (reference sequence). V was shortened by 0 bases and J by 4 bases, with 15 bases between the two germline ends. CDR3 protein: CSAREDGRAPYGYTF. CDR3 coding DNA: TGCAGTGCTAGAGAGGATGGCAGGGCCCCCTATGGCTACACCTTC.

Of note for this clonotype: A much bigger clone sits one base away, suggesting this may be a read error. The chain recombines TRBV29-1 with TRBJ2-5, with 9 bases fitting TRBD2. The CDR3 covers 12 residues. V shed 7 bases and J 7 bases; nucleotides not matched to a gene: 7. The germline CDR1 and CDR2 sequences are SQVTM and ANQGSEA. The CDR3 loop is CSGIAGEMTQYF. CDR3 DNA: TGCAGCGGCATAGCGGGGGAAATGACCCAGTACTTC.

The chain joins TRBV6-2 or TRBV6-3 to TRBJ1-1; D not certain. The CDR3 runs to 14 residues. Trimming took off 3 bases at V and 0 bases at J, with 8 bases between the two ends. Germline V gives CDR1 MNHEY, CDR2 SVGEGT. The CDR3 DNA is TGTGCCAGCAGTTATTTTGGAATGAACACTGAAGCTTTCTTT. It is translated as CASSYFGMNTEAFF.

This clonotype was found a few times. The J gene is TRBJ1-5, the V gene TRBV5-1; weak D call: TRBD1 (5 bases). The V gene lost 0 bases and the J gene lost 4 bases, with 11 bases spanning the gap. This CDR3 is built from 15 residues. The V gene's germline CDR1 is SGHRS and CDR2 YFSETQ. The CDR3 bases are TGCGCCAGCAGCTTGGAAGGGACTAGGAATCAGCCCCAGCATTTT. Translating gives CASSLEGTRNQPQHF.

This rearrangement joins TRBV7-2 to TRBJ2-1; 10 nucleotides agree with TRBD1. V lost 5 bases, J lost 6 bases, and 10 bases stayed unmatched. The germline V gene has CDR1 SGHTA and CDR2 FQGNSA. The CDR3 runs to 16 residues. CDR3 amino acids: CASSRASGTGVNEQFF. The CDR3 coding sequence is TGTGCCAGCAGCCGGGCATCCGGGACAGGGGTCAATGAGCAGTTCTTC.

The rearrangement joins TRBV5-1 to TRBJ2-7; D ambiguous. The V and J ends lost 3 bases and 7 bases respectively, with 14 bases between them. Germline-derived CDR1 and CDR2 are SGHRS and YFSETQ. The CDR3 runs to 13 residues. The CDR3 protein is CASSYGSGWEQYF. The CDR3, as DNA: TGCGCCAGCAGCTATGGGTCTGGGTGGGAGCAGTACTTC.

This clonotype came up a few times. This may be a read error: a much more frequent sequence differs by one nucleotide. The chain uses TRBV7-2 and TRBJ2-5; TRBD1 agrees at 7 bases. This CDR3 has 13 amino acids. Trimming took 5 bases from V and 2 from J; bases not matched to a gene: 2. CDR1 and CDR2 from the germline V gene are SGHTA and FQGNSA. The CDR3 loop reads CTSSPGQQETQYF. The CDR3, as DNA: TGTACCAGCAGCCCGGGACAGCAAGAGACCCAGTACTTC.

The rearrangement joins TRBV20-1 to TRBJ2-3; 9 nucleotides line up with TRBD2. V trimming: 6 bases; J trimming: 0 bases; junction bases outside the gene matches: 13. The CDR3 runs to 17 residues. Germline V CDR1 and CDR2: DFQATT, SNEGSKA (reference sequence). CDR3 DNA: TGCAGTGCCCTTATCGCCATAGCGGGGGCGAGCACAGATACGCAGTATTTT. Residues: CSALIAIAGASTDTQYF.

J is TRBJ2-3 and V is TRBV12-3 or TRBV12-4, with 11 positions matching TRBD2. V gave up 6 bases and J gave up 7 bases; unmatched junction bases: 9. The CDR3 runs to 15 residues. The CDR3 reads CASRVIAGGLNTQYF. The CDR3 nucleotides read TGTGCCAGCAGGGTTATAGCGGGGGGGCTGAATACGCAGTATTTT.

This clonotype appeared once. V gene TRBV9 combines with J gene TRBJ2-3; tentative D call: TRBD1 (5 bases). V lost 5 bases and J 1 base, leaving 17 bases between the germline ends. Germline CDR1 and CDR2: SGDLS and YYNGEE. This CDR3 has 16 residues. The DNA for the CDR3 is TGTGCCAGCAGGTTAACAGGTCAGAATTGCACAGATACGCAGTATTTT. It codes for CASRLTGQNCTDTQYF.

The chain is built from TRBV6-5 and TRBJ1-4, with TRBD1 matching 7 bases. CDR1 is MNHEY and CDR2 is SVGAGI in the germline V gene. This CDR3 contains 16 residues. With 4 bases clipped from V and 0 bases from J, the junction kept 5 bases outside the gene matches. The CDR3 DNA reads as TGTGCCAGCAGTTTTCAGGGGGGTGCAACTAATGAAAAACTGTTTTTT. Translation gives CASSFQGGATNEKLFF.

Concerning this clonotype: The junction differs from germline at one of its ends, possibly a read error. The chain recombines TRBV12-3 or TRBV12-4 with TRBJ2-7, with D perhaps matching TRBD1 (5 bases). CDR3 length equals 15 residues. CDR3 loop: CASSFQGRATDEQYF. The CDR3 nucleotides are TGTGCCAGCAGTTTCCAGGGTCGGGCAACCGACGAGCAGTATTTC.

The chain carries TRBV6-2 or TRBV6-3 and TRBJ1-6, with D possibly matching TRBD1 (6 bases). CDR3 length: 18 amino acids. The V gene lost 6 bases and the J gene lost 0 bases, with 18 bases spanning the gap. In germline, CDR1 is MNHEY, CDR2 SVGEGT. For the CDR3, the DNA is TGTGCCAGCAGGGATCCGGGACACCAAAGCTCCTATAATTCACCCCTCCACTTT. Protein product: CASRDPGHQSSYNSPLHF.

The rearrangement uses TRBV7-2 and TRBJ2-3; perhaps D is TRBD1 or TRBD2 (6 bases each). In germline, CDR1 is SGHTA, CDR2 FQGNSA. The CDR3 runs to 15 residues. Trimming cost V 5 bases and J 4 bases, with 16 bases left between them. The CDR3 sequence is CASSPPGAGADTQYF. The CDR3 DNA follows: TGTGCCAGCAGCCCCCCGGGAGCAGGGGCAGATACGCAGTATTTT.

The rearrangement links TRBV27 to TRBJ1-4, with a weak D call TRBD1 (5 bases). Trimming left V 5 bases short and J 4 bases short, with 14 bases between. The germline CDR1 and CDR2 sequences are MNHEY and SMNVEV (reference sequence). The CDR3 is made up of 15 amino acids. CDR3 region: CASSAKGSYNEKLFF. CDR3 in DNA: TGTGCCAGCAGTGCCAAGGGGTCTTATAATGAAAAACTGTTTTTT.